Included here is one T cell receptor (beta chain) sequence, with context. Its target is unknown. Trimming cost V 4 bases and J 1 base, with 10 bases left between them. Germline-derived CDR1 and CDR2 are MNHEY and SMNVEV (reference sequence). The CDR3 consists of 15 residues. The entry originates in a study of cytomegalovirus exposure and HLA in healthy donors. Study conclusions and caveats: Further analysis was carried out later, and it showed several of the most significant clusters appearing linked to common viral pathogens. Reportedly, HLA-A and HLA-B alleles of most subjects were accurately predicted from TCR beta.

PCR primers comprised 60 Vbeta and 13 Jbeta primers. Profiled with immunoSEQ multiplex PCR; TCRdb holds only in-frame clones, not every one. The table includes about 250,000 clones, over 75% detected once. This clonotype was obtained from a boy aged 5-17 years in good health and CMV-seronegative. The chain joins TRBV27 to TRBJ2-2, with D possibly matching TRBD1 (5 bases). Specimen: PBMCs. Here the CDR3 DNA reads TGTGCCAGCAGTTCCAGACAGAAGAACACCGGGGAGCTGTTTTTT. It encodes CASSSRQKNTGELFF.